The rows below give T cell receptor beta chains drawn from one sample of a study of CD8 T cells in Susac syndrome. In TCRdb, the immunoSEQ multiplex PCR reads were re-called with MiXCR into one record per CDR3 protein. Of about 180,000 distinct CDR3 sequences listed, under 95% are singletons. The specimen was CD4+ T cells from PBMCs. These receptors all stem from a human donor with Susac syndrome. Each CDR3 is given with its conserved first and last residue. The D gene is left open where the match is weak. Size values are once, few and many counts, or a class for expanded clones, and some rows have none.

D | size | J | V | length | DNA | CDR3
TRBD1 | . | TRBJ1-6 | TRBV4-1 | 16 | TGCGCCAGCAGCCAGGCCGGACAGGGCCATAATTCACCCCTCCACTTT | CASSQAGQGHNSPLHF
TRBD1 | . | TRBJ2-7 | TRBV20-1 | 14 | TGCAGTGCTAGGGGGACAGGGGGCATGTACGAGCAGTACTTC | CSARGTGGMYEQYF
. | . | TRBJ1-2 | TRBV18 | 15 | TGTGCCAGCTCACCCGCTCGATTGCTGGAGGAAGGCTACACCTTC | CASSPARLLEEGYTF
. | . | TRBJ2-7 | TRBV20-1 | 13 | TGCAGCCCAATGGGGGACAAGGGTCTCGAGCAGTACTTC | CSPMGDKGLEQYF
TRBD2 | . | TRBJ2-3 | TRBV5-1 | 15 | TGCGCCAGCAGCCCTAGCGGGGTTAGCACAGATACGCAGTATTTT | CASSPSGVSTDTQYF
. | . | TRBJ2-2 | TRBV9 | 16 | TGTGCCAGCAGCGTAACCAAAGGACTTTACACCGGGGAGCTGTTTTTT | CASSVTKGLYTGELFF
. | . | TRBJ1-4 | TRBV30 | 15 | TGTGCCTGGAGTGCGACCCGGACCCCAGACTCTAAACTGTTTTTT | CAWSATRTPDSKLFF
. | . | TRBJ2-1 | TRBV10-2 | 15 | TGCGCCAGCAATCCGACAGGCAGCTCCTACAATGAGCAGTTCTTC | CASNPTGSSYNEQFF
. | . | TRBJ2-2 | TRBV5-1 | 15 | TGCGCCAGCAGCTCACGAGGTTCGAACACCGGGGAGCTGTTTTTT | CASSSRGSNTGELFF
. | . | TRBJ2-1 | TRBV3-1 | 13 | TGTGCCAGCAGCCGTAGCTACTACAATGAGCAGTTCTTC | CASSRSYYNEQFF
. | once | TRBJ2-3 | TRBV6-5 | 14 | TGTGCCAGCAGTTACCAGGCCTCCACAGATACGCAGTATTTT | CASSYQASTDTQYF
. | . | TRBJ1-1 | TRBV4-1 | 14 | TGCGCCAGCAGCCAAGCTGGTGGGAACACTGAAGCTTTCTTT | CASSQAGGNTEAFF
. | . | TRBJ2-3 | TRBV5-4 | 13 | TGTGCCAGCAGCCAGGGCCCCTTAGATACGCAGTATTTT | CASSQGPLDTQYF
. | . | TRBJ2-6 | TRBV3-1 | 15 | TGTGCCAGCAGCTCGCGACTATCCGGGGCCAACGTCCTGACTTTC | CASSSRLSGANVLTF
. | . | TRBJ1-4 | TRBV20-1 | 14 | TGCAGTGCCAGTCCGGGCGAATTCAATGAAAAACTGTTTTTT | CSASPGEFNEKLFF
TRBD2 | . | TRBJ2-5 | TRBV20-1 | 16 | TGCAGTGCGCCGGATGGGCGGGGGGCACATCCAGAGACCCAGTACTTC | CSAPDGRGAHPETQYF
TRBD1 | . | TRBJ1-1 | TRBV24-1 | 15 | TGTGCCACCAGTGACCCACAAGGACAGGGGGCGAGAGCTTTCTTT | CATSDPQGQGARAFF
TRBD1 | . | TRBJ1-1 | TRBV2 | 14 | TGTGCCAGCAGCGCCCAGGGGGAGGTTACTGAAGCTTTCTTT | CASSAQGEVTEAFF
. | . | TRBJ2-4 | TRBV18 | 17 | TGTGCCAGCTCACCAGACCCTCTTCGTCAACGGGAAAACATTCAGTACTTC | CASSPDPLRQRENIQYF
. | . | TRBJ1-2 | TRBV6-1 | 16 | TGTGCCAGCAGTGACCGCCCCCGGGACGGACTCTATGGCTACACCTTC | CASSDRPRDGLYGYTF
. | . | TRBJ1-1 | TRBV3-1 | 13 | TGTGCCAGCAGCCTTTCGACGGGACCTGAAGCTTTCTTT | CASSLSTGPEAFF
TRBD2 | . | TRBJ2-1 | TRBV7-3 | 14 | TGTGCCAGCAGCTCGACGCGGGACAGCGGGGGGGAGTTCTTC | CASSSTRDSGGEFF
TRBD1 | . | TRBJ1-2 | TRBV3-1 | 15 | TGTGCCAGCAGCCACCAGGGGGCCGAACTCTTTGGCTACACCTTC | CASSHQGAELFGYTF
TRBD2 | . | TRBJ2-5 | TRBV15 | 19 | TGTGCCACCAGCCCCCCGCGGGGGACTAGCGGGGGGCAGGGGGAGACCCAGTACTTC | CATSPPRGTSGGQGETQYF
TRBD1 | . | TRBJ2-1 | TRBV7-8 | 15 | TGTGCCAGCAGCTTAAGGGACAGGGGGTACAATGAGCAGTTCTTC | CASSLRDRGYNEQFF
TRBD1 | . | TRBJ1-2 | TRBV29-1 | 15 | TGCAGCGTTGAAGATCGGGACAGGGGGGCCTATGGCTACACCTTC | CSVEDRDRGAYGYTF
. | . | TRBJ1-1 | TRBV6-2/TRBV6-3 | 14 | TGTGCCAGCAGCGCCAGGGATTCGAACACTGAAGCTTTCTTT | CASSARDSNTEAFF
. | . | TRBJ1-2 | TRBV10-3 | 14 | TGTGCCATCAGTGAATGGGATTCTAACTATGGCTACACCTTC | CAISEWDSNYGYTF
TRBD1 | . | TRBJ2-1 | TRBV30 | 20 | TGTGCCTGGAGTCCTCTAAGGACAGGCCCTACCCGCTTCTCCTACAATGAGCAGTTCTTC | CAWSPLRTGPTRFSYNEQFF
TRBD1 | . | TRBJ2-3 | TRBV5-1 | 15 | TGCGCCAGCAGACAGGGGGCGAAGCTCACAGATACGCAGTATTTT | CASRQGAKLTDTQYF
. | . | TRBJ1-1 | TRBV5-1 | 14 | TGCGCCAGCAGCCCACAGGATATGAACACTGAAGCTTTCTTT | CASSPQDMNTEAFF
. | once | TRBJ2-7 | TRBV2 | 12 | TGTGCCAGCAGTGTAATCGGGGGAGAGCAGTACTTC | CASSVIGGEQYF
TRBD2 | . | TRBJ2-5 | TRBV12-3/TRBV12-4 | 14 | TGTGCCAGCAGTTTCGGGGGGTCGGGAGAGACCCAGTACTTC | CASSFGGSGETQYF
. | . | TRBJ2-7 | TRBV20-1 | 13 | TGCAGTGCTAGGGAAGGGAGTCCCTACGAGCAGTACTTC | CSAREGSPYEQYF
. | . | TRBJ2-2 | TRBV11-2 | 14 | TGTGCCAGCAGCTTATTGGCGAACACCGGGGAGCTGTTTTTT | CASSLLANTGELFF
. | once | TRBJ1-5 | TRBV4-3 | 14 | TGCGCCAGCAGCCAAGATATTAGCAATCAGCCCCAGCATTTT | CASSQDISNQPQHF
. | once | TRBJ1-5 | TRBV4-2 | 14 | TGTGCCAGCAGCCAAGACTCTAGCAATCAGCCCCAGCATTTT | CASSQDSSNQPQHF
. | . | TRBJ1-1 | TRBV6-1 | 11 | TGTGCCAGCAGTGACAGGGGAGAAGCTTTCTTT | CASSDRGEAFF
TRBD1 | . | TRBJ1-5 | TRBV4-1 | 14 | TGCGCCAGCAGCATCCAGGGGGTGAATCAGCCCCAGCATTTT | CASSIQGVNQPQHF
TRBD2 | . | TRBJ2-7 | TRBV4-1 | 15 | TGCGCCAGCAGCCAACCTCTAGCGGGGGGCTACGAGCAGTACTTC | CASSQPLAGGYEQYF
. | . | TRBJ1-2 | TRBV20-1 | 12 | TGCAGTGCGGTCCCCAGAAACTATGGCTACACCTTC | CSAVPRNYGYTF
TRBD1 | . | TRBJ1-2 | TRBV20-1 | 15 | TGCAGTGCCATAACTCGGACAGGGGTTACCTATGGCTACACCTTC | CSAITRTGVTYGYTF
TRBD1 | few | TRBJ1-4 | TRBV7-6 | 14 | TGTGCCAGCAGCCCCCGGACAGGGAACGAAAAACTGTTTTTT | CASSPRTGNEKLFF
. | . | TRBJ2-3 | TRBV10-3 | 16 | TGTGCCATCAGTGAGTCTGGGCAGGCTGGCACAGATACGCAGTATTTT | CAISESGQAGTDTQYF
. | . | TRBJ2-5 | TRBV9 | 14 | TGTGCCAGCAGCGTATCTTCAGGGATGGAGACCCAGTACTTC | CASSVSSGMETQYF
. | . | TRBJ1-2 | TRBV30 | 12 | TGTGCTTGCTCGGAGTCTAACTATGGCTACACCTTC | CACSESNYGYTF
. | . | TRBJ2-4 | TRBV11-2 | 12 | TGTGCCAGCAGCTTATACGGAAACATTCAGTACTTC | CASSLYGNIQYF
. | . | TRBJ1-3 | TRBV6-1 | 13 | TGTGCCAGCAGGACCTCAACTGGAAACACCATATATTTT | CASRTSTGNTIYF